This TCR beta chain was sequenced for a study of shared clonotypes between healthy human individuals. The donors, all of them Caucasian adults, lived in Nashville, Tennessee. Investigators divided CD4+ cells into CD45RA+ naive and CD45RA-negative memory subsets. For sorted subsets, about 0.2 ug DNA per replicate equaled 30,000 or so T cell genomes. The data were produced by immunoSEQ multiplex PCR, yet TCRdb's version contains in-frame clones alone and is incomplete. The data show some 200,000 clones, with 66% seen just once and 8.5% to 12% held by the top ten. With respect to this clone: Its specificity is not known.

Germline V gives CDR1 SGHTS, CDR2 YDEGEE. V was clipped by 0 bases and J by 6 bases; unmatched bases: 9. The length of the CDR3 is 15 residues. Study-level results: Naive subsets, compared against memory subsets, generally had larger estimated richness values.

This TCR derives from a man younger than 45 in good health. The chain links TRBV5-8 to TRBJ2-7; 7 bases fit TRBD1. Material for sequencing was memory CD4+ T cells sorted from blood. Noted subset: CD45RA-negative fraction. The chain's CDR3 is CASSLAGGTGSEQYF. DNA for the CDR3: TGTGCCAGCAGCTTGGCAGGGGGAACGGGGAGCGAGCAGTACTTC.